Listed below are T cell receptor beta chains from one sample, sequenced in a study of cytomegalovirus exposure and HLA in healthy donors. Profiled with immunoSEQ multiplex PCR; TCRdb holds only in-frame clones, not every one. The sample consists of 130,000 or so clones, 70% to 90% of them appearing once. Material for sequencing was PBMCs. These receptor sequences come from a woman aged 40-49 years in good health and CMV-seronegative. Both conserved end residues are part of each CDR3. Fields, in order: J gene, clone size, D gene, V gene, CDR3 DNA, CDR3 protein. D genes are given only for firm matches. Expanded clones are given a class, and other clones once, few, many or no size at all.

j_gene: TRBJ2-7
abundance: NA
d_gene: NA
v_gene: TRBV28
CDR3nt: TGTGCCAGCAGGATTCAGGGGACGAGCTCCTACGAGCAGTACTTC
CDR3aa: CASRIQGTSSYEQYF

j_gene: TRBJ1-3
abundance: NA
d_gene: TRBD1
v_gene: TRBV10-3
CDR3nt: TGTGCCATCAGTCGATCCGGGACAGACCGAAACACCATATATTTT
CDR3aa: CAISRSGTDRNTIYF

j_gene: TRBJ1-5
abundance: NA
d_gene: NA
v_gene: TRBV11-3
CDR3nt: TGTGCCAGCAGCTTACCCCAGCAGATTCCGAGGGTGAGCAATCAGCCCCAGCATTTT
CDR3aa: CASSLPQQIPRVSNQPQHF

j_gene: TRBJ1-2
abundance: NA
d_gene: TRBD1
v_gene: TRBV5-6
CDR3nt: TGTGCCAGCACCCCAGACAGGGCCCACTATGGCTACACCTTC
CDR3aa: CASTPDRAHYGYTF

j_gene: TRBJ2-5
abundance: NA
d_gene: TRBD1
v_gene: TRBV6-6
CDR3nt: TGTGCCAGCAGTTACGGTGGTCAGGGGGCGGGGGAGACCCAGTACTTC
CDR3aa: CASSYGGQGAGETQYF

j_gene: TRBJ2-3
abundance: NA
d_gene: NA
v_gene: TRBV5-1
CDR3nt: TGCGCCAGCCGCGGGACAGTAGAATACACAGATACGCAGTATTTT
CDR3aa: CASRGTVEYTDTQYF

j_gene: TRBJ2-7
abundance: NA
d_gene: TRBD2
v_gene: TRBV10-2
CDR3nt: TGCGCCAGCAGGGTCGGGGCGGGAGGGAAGTACGAGCAGTACTTC
CDR3aa: CASRVGAGGKYEQYF

j_gene: TRBJ2-3
abundance: NA
d_gene: NA
v_gene: TRBV7-2
CDR3nt: TGTGCCAGCAGCCTTACCCCGCTAGCGCGCACAGATACGCAGTATTTT
CDR3aa: CASSLTPLARTDTQYF

j_gene: TRBJ1-5
abundance: NA
d_gene: NA
v_gene: TRBV6-5
CDR3nt: TGTGCCAGCAGTTACTCGGCAGACAGTCAGCCCCAGCATTTT
CDR3aa: CASSYSADSQPQHF

j_gene: TRBJ1-4
abundance: once
d_gene: TRBD1
v_gene: TRBV7-2
CDR3nt: TGTGCCAGCAGCCCGGACAGGGCAGGTGAAAAACTGTTTTTT
CDR3aa: CASSPDRAGEKLFF

j_gene: TRBJ2-7
abundance: NA
d_gene: NA
v_gene: TRBV11-2
CDR3nt: TGTGCCAGCAGCTTAATTTGGGGGGGCCCCTACGAGCAGTACTTC
CDR3aa: CASSLIWGGPYEQYF

j_gene: TRBJ2-2
abundance: NA
d_gene: NA
v_gene: TRBV12-1
CDR3nt: TGTGCCAGCAGCTCACAAACCCGACAGGGGAAGAAGCTTGGTGACACCGGGGAGCTGTTTTTT
CDR3aa: CASSSQTRQGKKLGDTGELFF

j_gene: TRBJ2-7
abundance: NA
d_gene: NA
v_gene: TRBV5-1
CDR3nt: TGCGCCAGCACCCCACTTCTGGGCGCCAGCTACGAGCAGTACTTC
CDR3aa: CASTPLLGASYEQYF

j_gene: TRBJ2-7
abundance: NA
d_gene: NA
v_gene: TRBV5-6
CDR3nt: TGTGCCAGCAGACAGACCGGGACAAATCCTAGCGAGCAGTACTTC
CDR3aa: CASRQTGTNPSEQYF